These 14 T cell receptor beta chains were sequenced from one sample in a study of shared clonotypes between healthy human individuals. Sequencing used immunoSEQ multiplex PCR; TCRdb keeps in-frame clones, though not all of them. This table holds approximately 700,000 clones, 55% to 85% found once. The sample consisted of memory CD4+ T cells sorted from blood. The subset is: CD45RA-negative fraction. The receptors here all came from a woman aged 25-40 years in good health.

This chain joins TRBV6-6 and TRBJ1-1, with a tentative D call TRBD1 (5 bases). The germline CDR1 and CDR2 sequences are MNHNY and SVGAGI (reference sequence). CDR3 length equals 12 residues. The germline V and J ends were trimmed by 2 bases and 11 bases, with 12 bases remaining between them. The CDR3 DNA follows: TGTGCCAGCAGTTACATGGAGGGGTACGCTTTCTTT. This sequence encodes CASSYMEGYAFF.

This chain uses TRBV30 with TRBJ2-2, with D perhaps TRBD1 (6 bases). V was shortened by 5 bases and J by 6 bases, with 19 bases between the two germline ends. The CDR3 has 15 amino acids. Germline CDR1 GTSNPN, CDR2 SVGIG (reference sequence). The CDR3 protein is CAWAILWGRAGELFF. In nucleotides, the CDR3 is TGTGCCTGGGCGATCTTGTGGGGGCGCGCCGGGGAGCTGTTTTTT.

V and J are TRBV19 and TRBJ1-4; D unresolved. Trimming removed 6 bases at V and 6 bases at J, with 23 bases between. The germline V gene encodes CDR1 LNHDA and CDR2 SQIVND (reference sequence). The CDR3 is made up of 17 amino acids. In DNA form, the CDR3 reads TGTGCCAGTAGACTTCCGGGCCCCCTCAGTTCGGATGAAAAACTGTTTTTT. This encodes CASRLPGPLSSDEKLFF.

The V and J genes are TRBV5-6 and TRBJ2-7, with a possible D match to TRBD2 (5 bases). Germline CDR1 SGHDT, CDR2 YYEEEE. Trimming took 1 base from V and 3 from J, leaving 11 bases between them. The CDR3 loop spans 14 amino acids. CDR3 bases: TGTGCCAGCAGCTTGTGGGAGTTCGTCTACGAGCAGTACTTC. It translates to CASSLWEFVYEQYF.

The V gene is TRBV11-2, the J gene TRBJ1-1, with D perhaps matching TRBD1 (6 bases). Germline CDR1 and CDR2: SGHAT and FQNNGV. The CDR3 extends over 14 amino acids. The ends were cut back, 1 base at V and 6 bases at J, with 12 bases in the middle. The CDR3 DNA reads TGTGCCAGCAGCTTAGCCAGGGGAGAACCTGAAGCTTTCTTT. Protein: CASSLARGEPEAFF.

This clone has more than one count but fewer than ten. This chain joins TRBV12-2 and TRBJ1-2; the table's D call TRBD1 went unverified against the DNA. TRBV12-2 is annotated as a pseudogene. There are 12 residues in the CDR3. The CDR3 DNA is TGTGCAGGATCAGGGGAAGCCTATGGCTACACCTTC. This gives the protein CAGSGEAYGYTF.

The rearrangement joins TRBV6-4 to TRBJ2-3; 8 bases align to TRBD2. There are 14 residues in the CDR3. From germline, CDR1 is MRHNA and CDR2 SNTAGT. Losses at the gene ends were 5 bases for V and 4 bases for J; bases not matched to a gene: 5. The CDR3 spells CASSSGSSADTQYF. The CDR3, as DNA: TGTGCCAGCAGTAGCGGGAGTAGCGCAGATACGCAGTATTTT.

The chain has TRBV29-1 and TRBJ2-5; the D call may be TRBD1 or TRBD2 (5 bases each). The V gene lost 4 bases and the J gene lost 6 bases, with 6 bases spanning the gap. The germline gives CDR1 SQVTM, CDR2 ANQGSEA. The CDR3 covers 10 residues. CDR3 residues: CSVGGKTQYF. The CDR3 nucleotides read TGCAGCGTTGGGGGGAAGACCCAGTACTTC.

This rearrangement joins TRBV2 to TRBJ2-7, with 7 bases identical to TRBD1. V lost 6 bases and J lost 1; bases outside the gene matches: 9. Per germline, CDR1 SNHLY and CDR2 FYNNEI. The CDR3 covers 15 residues. CDR3 DNA sequence: TGTGCCAGCAGGAGGACAGGTATCGTGTCCTACGAGCAGTACTTC. Translating it yields CASRRTGIVSYEQYF.

This chain links TRBV28 with TRBJ1-2; D perhaps matches TRBD1 (5 bases). The V end was cut by 5 bases, the J end by 4 bases, with 14 bases between. The germline CDR1 and CDR2 sequences are MDHEN and SYDVKM. This CDR3 is built from 14 residues. The CDR3 nucleotides are TGTGCCAGCAGTCTTACCCAGGGACCCTATGGCTACACCTTC. It specifies CASSLTQGPYGYTF.

The J gene is TRBJ2-1, the V gene TRBV4-1; D remains unclear. The CDR3 consists of 15 residues. Germline CDR1 MGHRA, CDR2 YSYEKL. The ends were cut back, 1 base at V and 4 bases at J, with 11 bases in the middle. CDR3 bases: TGCGCCAGCAGCCAAGGTGAAGTCGCATACAATGAGCAGTTCTTC. This sequence encodes CASSQGEVAYNEQFF.

This rearrangement joins TRBV6-1 to TRBJ2-7; D is possibly TRBD2 (6 bases). This CDR3 has 13 amino acids. V lost 10 bases and J lost 0, with 13 bases in between. Germline CDR1 MNHNS, CDR2 SASEGT. The CDR3 loop reads CATPRDSSYEQYF. CDR3 in DNA: TGTGCCACCCCCCGGGACTCCTCCTACGAGCAGTACTTC.

This chain joins TRBV30 and TRBJ1-2; D may be TRBD1 (5 bases). The V and J ends lost 5 bases and 6 bases respectively, with 19 bases between them. The CDR3 sequence is 14 residues long. The germline gives CDR1 GTSNPN, CDR2 SVGIG (reference sequence). The CDR3 region is CAWVRAGSLHGYTF. CDR3 bases: TGTGCCTGGGTAAGGGCAGGGAGTTTGCATGGCTACACCTTC.

The chain carries TRBV6-1 and TRBJ2-2, with D uncertain. CDR3 length: 11 residues. Deletions cut 8 bases from V and 9 bases from J, with 10 bases between. Looked up from germline, CDR1 is MNHNS and CDR2 is SASEGT. The CDR3 nucleotides are TGTGCCAGCCTCGGGCCCCGGGAGCTGTTTTTT. The encoded protein is CASLGPRELFF.